The rows below give T cell receptor beta chains drawn from one sample of a study of CD8+ T cells in alopecia areata. The data were produced by immunoSEQ multiplex PCR, yet TCRdb's version contains in-frame clones alone and is incomplete. Found here are approximately 160,000 clones, around 60% of them singletons; the top ten hold around 14%. This sample comprised CD4+ T cells sorted from blood, obtained at week 24, from a patient treated with tofacitinib. Receptor source: a human donor with alopecia areata. The CDR3 runs from the conserved cysteine through the conserved F or W. A D gene is named only where the DNA matches it firmly.

J	D	V	CDR3
TRBJ1-5	NA	TRBV15	CATKQAPYQPQHF
TRBJ2-5	NA	TRBV5-1	CASSLGPGDQETQYF
TRBJ2-5	TRBD1	TRBV30	CAWSVWDRVKTQYF
TRBJ2-2	NA	TRBV6-5	CASRPQGLTTGELFF
TRBJ1-4	NA	TRBV29-1	CSVGTVVSEKLFF
TRBJ1-1	NA	TRBV6-5	CASTPPTLGATEAFF
TRBJ2-2	NA	TRBV7-9	CASSQDSTGVELFF
TRBJ1-2	NA	TRBV7-2	CASREGVGYGYTF
TRBJ1-2	NA	TRBV20-1	CSARTAYGYTF
TRBJ2-3	NA	TRBV29-1	CSVEDRYGSPTDTQYF
TRBJ2-6	NA	TRBV4-1	CASSPGLRTSDLLGANVLTF
TRBJ1-1	NA	TRBV5-1	CASSSQGIITEAFF
TRBJ1-6	TRBD1	TRBV6-5	CASSSTGAESSPLHF
TRBJ2-5	NA	TRBV29-1	CSVETAYGYQETQYF
TRBJ2-3	NA	TRBV27	CASSFGQNTDTQYF
TRBJ2-7	TRBD1	TRBV12-5	CASGLRQGSFGEQYF
TRBJ2-1	NA	TRBV29-1	CSVSQATYNEQFF
TRBJ2-3	TRBD2	TRBV7-2	CASSPRVAGARQYF
TRBJ2-7	NA	TRBV6-6	CASSYSTALAYEQYF
TRBJ1-1	TRBD1	TRBV19	CASSIDRDTEAFF
TRBJ2-3	TRBD2	TRBV29-1	CSVVSRGGHTQYF
TRBJ2-1	NA	TRBV6-5	CASSPPGVVHEQFF
TRBJ2-1	TRBD1	TRBV2	CASSPRQGSYNEQFF
TRBJ2-6	NA	TRBV19	CASSRFGISGANVLTF
TRBJ2-5	NA	TRBV6-1	CASSEGFRRETQYF
TRBJ2-7	TRBD2	TRBV29-1	CSVRGGRREQYF
TRBJ2-5	NA	TRBV29-1	CSVERSGRETQYF
TRBJ2-5	NA	TRBV5-1	CASSLGWTAQETQYF
TRBJ1-6	NA	TRBV5-6	CASSSPFAGLNSPLHF
TRBJ2-7	NA	TRBV6-1	CASSPLGRLEYF
TRBJ2-7	TRBD1	TRBV10-3	CAISEGTDFYEQYF
TRBJ1-2	NA	TRBV20-1	CSAQFDGYTF
TRBJ2-7	NA	TRBV27	CASSLGANPYEQYF
TRBJ2-3	NA	TRBV4-1	CASSQVAGPGDTQYF
TRBJ1-2	TRBD1	TRBV5-1	CASSPGQNYGYTF
TRBJ2-7	NA	TRBV29-1	CSVGDIAYEQYF
TRBJ1-1	NA	TRBV6-5	CASSLQPTQNTEAFF
TRBJ2-4	TRBD1	TRBV6-1	CASTGDSGNIQYF
TRBJ2-5	TRBD1	TRBV10-3	CAISEAGGQETQYF
TRBJ2-4	TRBD2	TRBV9	CASSVGTSGGLDGIQYF
TRBJ2-7	NA	TRBV27	CASSARAAWSDEQYF
TRBJ2-7	NA	TRBV29-1	CSVARRQRQSYEQYF